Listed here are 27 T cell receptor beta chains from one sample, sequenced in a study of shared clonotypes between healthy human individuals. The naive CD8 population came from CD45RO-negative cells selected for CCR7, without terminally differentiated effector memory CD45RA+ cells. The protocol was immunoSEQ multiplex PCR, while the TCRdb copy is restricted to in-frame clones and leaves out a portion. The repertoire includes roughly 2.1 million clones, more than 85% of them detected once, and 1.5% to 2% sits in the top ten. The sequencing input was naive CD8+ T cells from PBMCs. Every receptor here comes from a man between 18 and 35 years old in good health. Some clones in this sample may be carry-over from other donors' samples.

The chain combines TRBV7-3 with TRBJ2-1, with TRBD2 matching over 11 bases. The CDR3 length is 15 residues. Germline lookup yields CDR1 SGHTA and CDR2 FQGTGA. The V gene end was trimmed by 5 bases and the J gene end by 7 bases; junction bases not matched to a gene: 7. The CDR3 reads CASSDSGREGNEQFF. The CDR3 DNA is TGTGCCAGCAGCGATAGCGGGAGGGAGGGGAATGAGCAGTTCTTC.

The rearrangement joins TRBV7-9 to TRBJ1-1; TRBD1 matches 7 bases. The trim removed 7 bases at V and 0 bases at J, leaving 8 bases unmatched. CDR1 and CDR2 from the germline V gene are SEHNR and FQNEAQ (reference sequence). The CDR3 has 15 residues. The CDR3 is CASMPGQNLNTEAFF. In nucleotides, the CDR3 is TGTGCCAGCATGCCGGGACAGAACTTGAACACTGAAGCTTTCTTT. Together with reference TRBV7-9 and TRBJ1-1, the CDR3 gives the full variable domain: DTGVSQNPRHKITKRGQNVTFRCDPISEHNRLYWYRQTLGQGPEFLTYFQNEAQLEKSRLLSDRFSAERPKGSFSTLEIQRTEQGDSAMYLCASMPGQNLNTEAFFGQGTRLTVV.

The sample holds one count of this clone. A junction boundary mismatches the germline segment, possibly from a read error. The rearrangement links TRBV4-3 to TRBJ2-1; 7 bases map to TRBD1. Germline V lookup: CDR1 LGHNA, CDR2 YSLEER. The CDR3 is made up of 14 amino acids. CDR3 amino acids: CASSQGHRGPQRIF. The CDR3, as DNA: TGCGCCAGCAGCCAAGGACACAGGGGCCCCCAGAGGATCTTC.

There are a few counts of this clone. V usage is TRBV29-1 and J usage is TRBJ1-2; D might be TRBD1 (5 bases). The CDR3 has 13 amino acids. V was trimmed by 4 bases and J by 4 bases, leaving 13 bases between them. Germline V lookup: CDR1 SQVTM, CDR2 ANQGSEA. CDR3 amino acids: CSVAPRGSYGYTF. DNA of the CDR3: TGCAGCGTTGCTCCTAGGGGAAGCTATGGCTACACCTTC.

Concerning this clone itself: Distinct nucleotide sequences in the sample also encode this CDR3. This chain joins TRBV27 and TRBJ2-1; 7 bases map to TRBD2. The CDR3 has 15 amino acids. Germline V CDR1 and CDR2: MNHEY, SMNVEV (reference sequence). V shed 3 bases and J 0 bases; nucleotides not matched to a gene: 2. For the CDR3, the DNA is TGTGCCAGCAGTTTTAGCGGGTTCTCCTACAATGAGCAGTTCTTC. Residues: CASSFSGFSYNEQFF.

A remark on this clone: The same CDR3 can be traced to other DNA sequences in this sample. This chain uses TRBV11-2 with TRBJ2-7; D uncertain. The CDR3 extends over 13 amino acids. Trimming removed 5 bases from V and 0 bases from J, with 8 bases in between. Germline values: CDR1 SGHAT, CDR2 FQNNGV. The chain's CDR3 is CASSPGPSYEQYF. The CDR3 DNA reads TGTGCCAGCAGCCCTGGACCCTCCTACGAGCAGTACTTC.

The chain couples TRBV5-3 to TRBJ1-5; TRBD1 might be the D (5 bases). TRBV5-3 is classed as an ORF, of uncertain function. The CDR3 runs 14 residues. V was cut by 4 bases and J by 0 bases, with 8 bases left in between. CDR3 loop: CARSVDSSNQPQHF. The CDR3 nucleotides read TGTGCCAGAAGCGTAGACAGTAGCAATCAGCCCCAGCATTTT.

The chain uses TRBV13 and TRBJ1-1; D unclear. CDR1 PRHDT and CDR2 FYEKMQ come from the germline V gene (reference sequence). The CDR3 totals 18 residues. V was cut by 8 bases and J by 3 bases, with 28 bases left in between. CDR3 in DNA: TGTGCCAGCCTCCTTATCGTGCTACCTCCGAGTGGGGACACTGAAGCTTTCTTT. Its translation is CASLLIVLPPSGDTEAFF. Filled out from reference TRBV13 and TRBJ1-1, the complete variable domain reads AAGVIQSPRHLIKEKRETATLKCYPIPRHDTVYWYQQGPGQDPQFLISFYEKMQSDKGSIPDRFSAQQFSDYHSELNMSSLELGDSALYFCASLLIVLPPSGDTEAFFGQGTRLTVV.

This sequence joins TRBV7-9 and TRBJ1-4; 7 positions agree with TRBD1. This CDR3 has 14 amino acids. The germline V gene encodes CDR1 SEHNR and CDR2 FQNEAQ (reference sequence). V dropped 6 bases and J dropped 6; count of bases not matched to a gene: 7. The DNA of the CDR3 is TGTGCCAGCAGTCAGAGACAGGGAGATGAAAAACTGTTTTTT. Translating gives CASSQRQGDEKLFF.

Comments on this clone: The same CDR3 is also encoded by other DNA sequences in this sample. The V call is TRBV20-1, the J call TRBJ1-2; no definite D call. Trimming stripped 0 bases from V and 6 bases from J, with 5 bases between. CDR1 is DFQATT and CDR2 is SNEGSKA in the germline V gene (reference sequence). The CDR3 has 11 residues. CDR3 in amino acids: CSARDIDGYTF. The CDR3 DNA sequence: TGCAGTGCTAGAGATATTGATGGCTACACCTTC.

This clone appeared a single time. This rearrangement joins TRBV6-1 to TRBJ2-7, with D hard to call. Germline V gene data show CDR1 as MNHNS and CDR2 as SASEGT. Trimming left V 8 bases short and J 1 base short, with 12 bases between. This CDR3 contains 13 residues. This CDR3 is CASEGRSSYEQYF. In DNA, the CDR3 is TGTGCCAGCGAAGGTCGCAGTTCCTACGAGCAGTACTTC.

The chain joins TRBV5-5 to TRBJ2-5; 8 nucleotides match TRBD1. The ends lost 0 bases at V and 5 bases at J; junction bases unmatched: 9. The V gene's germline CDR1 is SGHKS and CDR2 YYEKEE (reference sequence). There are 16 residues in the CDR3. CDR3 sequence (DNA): TGTGCCAGCAGCTTGGGGTGGCAGGGGGCCTTGGAGACCCAGTACTTC. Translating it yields CASSLGWQGALETQYF.

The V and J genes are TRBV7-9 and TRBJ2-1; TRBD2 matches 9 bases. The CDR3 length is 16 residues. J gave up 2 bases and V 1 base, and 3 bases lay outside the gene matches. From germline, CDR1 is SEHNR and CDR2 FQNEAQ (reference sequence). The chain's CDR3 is CASSLDGGRAYNEQFF. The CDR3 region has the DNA TGTGCCAGCAGCTTAGACGGCGGGAGGGCCTACAATGAGCAGTTCTTC.

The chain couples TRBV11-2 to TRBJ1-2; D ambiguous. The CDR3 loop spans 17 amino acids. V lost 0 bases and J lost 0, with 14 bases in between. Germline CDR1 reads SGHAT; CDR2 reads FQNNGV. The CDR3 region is CASSLEAAPVSNYGYTF. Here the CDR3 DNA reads TGTGCCAGCAGCTTAGAGGCGGCGCCGGTATCTAACTATGGCTACACCTTC.

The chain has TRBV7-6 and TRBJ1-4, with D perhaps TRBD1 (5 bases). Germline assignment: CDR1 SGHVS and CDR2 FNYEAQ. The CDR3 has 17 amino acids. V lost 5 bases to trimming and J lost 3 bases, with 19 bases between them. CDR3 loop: CASSDGHPGEANEKLFF. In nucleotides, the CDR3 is TGTGCCAGCAGCGATGGACACCCCGGGGAAGCTAATGAAAAACTGTTTTTT. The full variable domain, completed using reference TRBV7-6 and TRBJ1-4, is GAGVSQSPRYKVTKRGQDVALRCDPISGHVSLYWYRQALGQGPEFLTYFNYEAQQDKSGLPNDRFSAERPEGSISTLTIQRTEQRDSAMYRCASSDGHPGEANEKLFFGSGTQLSVL.

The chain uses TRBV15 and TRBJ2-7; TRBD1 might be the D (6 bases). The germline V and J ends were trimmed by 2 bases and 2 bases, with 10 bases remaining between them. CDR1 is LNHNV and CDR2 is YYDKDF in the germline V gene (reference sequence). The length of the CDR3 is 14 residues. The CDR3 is CATSRQGTAYEQYF. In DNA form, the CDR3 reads TGTGCCACCAGCAGACAGGGGACCGCCTACGAGCAGTACTTC. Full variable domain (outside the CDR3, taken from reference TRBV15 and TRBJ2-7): DAMVIQNPRYQVTQFGKPVTLSCSQTLNHNVMYWYQQKSSQAPKLLFHYYDKDFNNEADTPDNFQSRRPNTSFCFLDIRSPGLGDTAMYLCATSRQGTAYEQYFGPGTRLTVT.

CDR3 sequence: CASSPISSNTEAFF. The CDR3 DNA reads as TGTGCCAGCAGCCCGATTTCCTCAAACACTGAAGCTTTCTTT. The rearrangement links TRBV7-9 to TRBJ1-1; D gene unclear. This CDR3 has 14 residues. CDR1 SEHNR and CDR2 FQNEAQ come from the germline V gene (reference sequence). Trimming removed 5 bases at V and 2 bases at J, with 12 bases between.

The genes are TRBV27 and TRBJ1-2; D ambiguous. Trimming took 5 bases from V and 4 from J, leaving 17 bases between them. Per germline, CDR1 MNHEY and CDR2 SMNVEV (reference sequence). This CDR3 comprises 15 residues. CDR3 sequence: CASSQKLDPLYGYTF. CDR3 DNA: TGTGCCAGCAGTCAGAAACTCGACCCGCTCTATGGCTACACCTTC.

The CDR3 DNA reads as TGTGCCAGCTCACCACCGTTGGGACTCCGCACTGAAGCTTTCTTT. Protein sequence: CASSPPLGLRTEAFF. This sequence joins TRBV18 and TRBJ1-1; weak D call: TRBD1 (5 bases). The CDR3 length is 15 residues. V lost 0 bases and J lost 4, with 12 bases in between. CDR1 and CDR2 from the germline V gene are KGHSH and LQKENI.

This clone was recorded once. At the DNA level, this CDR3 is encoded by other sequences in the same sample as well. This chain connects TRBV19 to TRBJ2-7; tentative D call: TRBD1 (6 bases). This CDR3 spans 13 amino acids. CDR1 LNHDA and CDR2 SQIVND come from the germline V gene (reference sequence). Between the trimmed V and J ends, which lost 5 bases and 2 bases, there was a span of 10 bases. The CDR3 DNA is TGTGCCAGTAGTCCGAGGACAGCCTACGAGCAGTACTTC. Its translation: CASSPRTAYEQYF.

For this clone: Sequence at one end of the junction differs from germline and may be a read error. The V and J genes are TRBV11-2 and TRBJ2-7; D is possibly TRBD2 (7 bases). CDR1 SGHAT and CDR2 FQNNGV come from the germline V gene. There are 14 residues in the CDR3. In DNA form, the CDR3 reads TGTGCCAGCAGCTTTGGGGGGGCCTCCCACGAGCAGTACTTC. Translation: CASSFGGASHEQYF.

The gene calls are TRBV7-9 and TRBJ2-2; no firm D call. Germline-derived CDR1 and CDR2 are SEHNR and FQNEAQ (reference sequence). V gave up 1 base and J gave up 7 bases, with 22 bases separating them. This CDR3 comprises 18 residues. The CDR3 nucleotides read TGTGCCAGCAGCTTAGGGCTCCTGGTAGGACCCCCGGGCGGGGAGCTGTTTTTT. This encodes CASSLGLLVGPPGGELFF.

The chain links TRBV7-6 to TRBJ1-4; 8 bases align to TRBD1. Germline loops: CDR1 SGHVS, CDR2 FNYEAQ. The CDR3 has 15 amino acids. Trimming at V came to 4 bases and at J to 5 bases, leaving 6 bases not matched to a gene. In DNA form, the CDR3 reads TGTGCCAGCAGCTCCCCGGGACAGGCAAATGAAAAACTGTTTTTT. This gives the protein CASSSPGQANEKLFF. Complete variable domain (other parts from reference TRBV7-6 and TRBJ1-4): GAGVSQSPRYKVTKRGQDVALRCDPISGHVSLYWYRQALGQGPEFLTYFNYEAQQDKSGLPNDRFSAERPEGSISTLTIQRTEQRDSAMYRCASSSPGQANEKLFFGSGTQLSVL.

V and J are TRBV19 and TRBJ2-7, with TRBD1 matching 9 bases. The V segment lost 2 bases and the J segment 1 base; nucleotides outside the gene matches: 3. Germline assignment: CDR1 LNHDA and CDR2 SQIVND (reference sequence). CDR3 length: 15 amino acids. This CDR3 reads CASSIRTGVSYEQYF. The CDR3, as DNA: TGTGCCAGTAGTATACGGACAGGGGTTTCCTACGAGCAGTACTTC. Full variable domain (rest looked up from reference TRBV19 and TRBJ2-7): DGGITQSPKYLFRKEGQNVTLSCEQNLNHDAMYWYRQDPGQGLRLIYYSQIVNDFQKGDIAEGYSVSREKKESFPLTVTSAQKNPTAFYLCASSIRTGVSYEQYFGPGTRLTVT.

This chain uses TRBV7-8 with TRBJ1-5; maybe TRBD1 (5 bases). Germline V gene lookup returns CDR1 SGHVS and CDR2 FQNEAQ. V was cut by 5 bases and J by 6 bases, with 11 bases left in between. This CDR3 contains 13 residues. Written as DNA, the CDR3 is TGTGCCAGCAGCGGGGCGGACGGTCAGCCCCAGCATTTT. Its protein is CASSGADGQPQHF.

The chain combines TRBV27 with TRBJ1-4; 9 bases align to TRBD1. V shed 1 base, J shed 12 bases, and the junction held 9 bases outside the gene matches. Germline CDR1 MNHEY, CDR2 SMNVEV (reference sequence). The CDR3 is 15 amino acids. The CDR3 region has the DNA TGTGCCAGCAGTTTATGGGGGACAGGGACGGGGGAACTGTTTTTT. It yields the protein CASSLWGTGTGELFF.

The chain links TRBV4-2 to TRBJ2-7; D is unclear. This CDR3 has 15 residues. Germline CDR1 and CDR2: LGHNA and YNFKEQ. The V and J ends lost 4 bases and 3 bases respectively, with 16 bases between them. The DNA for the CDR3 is TGTGCCAGCAGCCGAGGTATTGGTCCCGGCTACGAGCAGTACTTC. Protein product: CASSRGIGPGYEQYF.